The rows below give T cell receptor beta chains drawn from one sample of a study of Graves' ophthalmopathy and Graves' hyperthyroidism. From the multiplex PCR reads, TCRdb called clonotypes with MiXCR, one entry per CDR3 protein. This table holds some 390,000 distinct CDR3 sequences, about 18% found once. Sequencing was carried out using peripheral blood. The receptors were gathered from a woman in her late teens or twenties with Graves' ophthalmopathy. Both conserved end residues are part of each CDR3. The order of the fields is V gene, J gene, clone size, D gene, CDR3 protein, CDR3 DNA. A D gene is named only where the DNA matches it firmly. Clone size is not always given. Where it is, it says once, few, many or a class for expanded clones.

v_call: TRBV7-3; j_call: TRBJ2-2; clone_size: many; d_call: -; cdr3_aa: CASSPGPSNTGELFF; cdr3_nt: TGTGCCAGCAGCCCCGGGCCATCGAACACCGGGGAGCTGTTTTTT
v_call: TRBV5-4; j_call: TRBJ1-2; clone_size: many; d_call: -; cdr3_aa: CASSAGTAMRGYTF; cdr3_nt: TGTGCCAGCAGCGCAGGGACGGCGATGCGAGGCTACACCTTC
v_call: TRBV4-1; j_call: TRBJ2-5; clone_size: many; d_call: -; cdr3_aa: CASSQALLGPQYF; cdr3_nt: TGCGCCAGCAGCCAGGCCTTACTCGGTCCCCAGTACTTC
v_call: TRBV20-1; j_call: TRBJ1-2; clone_size: many; d_call: -; cdr3_aa: CSASRQGFDYGYTF; cdr3_nt: TGCAGTGCTAGCCGCCAGGGTTTCGACTATGGCTACACCTTC
v_call: TRBV12-3/TRBV12-4; j_call: TRBJ1-4; clone_size: many; d_call: -; cdr3_aa: CASSLRLREKLFF; cdr3_nt: TGTGCCAGCAGTTTGAGGCTAAGGGAAAAACTGTTTTTT
v_call: TRBV4-1; j_call: TRBJ1-1; clone_size: many; d_call: TRBD1; cdr3_aa: CASSQVGQGAGGEAFF; cdr3_nt: TGCGCCAGCAGCCAAGTTGGACAGGGGGCCGGCGGTGAAGCTTTCTTT
v_call: TRBV9; j_call: TRBJ2-7; clone_size: -; d_call: -; cdr3_aa: CASSVGLDGNYEQYF; cdr3_nt: TGTGCCAGCAGCGTAGGTTTGGACGGAAACTACGAGCAGTACTTC
v_call: TRBV11-2; j_call: TRBJ2-7; clone_size: -; d_call: TRBD2; cdr3_aa: CASSFIAGEVYEQYF; cdr3_nt: TGTGCCAGCAGCTTTATAGCGGGAGAGGTTTACGAGCAGTACTTC
v_call: TRBV7-2; j_call: TRBJ2-4; clone_size: -; d_call: -; cdr3_aa: CASSIHRLVGKNIQYF; cdr3_nt: TGTGCCAGCAGCATCCACCGACTAGTTGGCAAAAACATTCAGTACTTC
v_call: TRBV14; j_call: TRBJ2-7; clone_size: many; d_call: TRBD2; cdr3_aa: CASSKSGAYEQYF; cdr3_nt: TGTGCCAGCAGCAAGAGCGGGGCCTACGAGCAGTACTTC
v_call: TRBV6-5; j_call: TRBJ2-7; clone_size: many; d_call: TRBD2; cdr3_aa: CASSYRLAGGYEQYF; cdr3_nt: TGTGCCAGCAGTTACCGGCTCGCGGGAGGCTACGAGCAGTACTTC
v_call: TRBV18; j_call: TRBJ2-5; clone_size: many; d_call: TRBD1; cdr3_aa: CASSPVDRGSGETQYF; cdr3_nt: TGTGCCAGCTCACCTGTCGACAGGGGGAGTGGGGAGACCCAGTACTTC
v_call: TRBV27; j_call: TRBJ1-5; clone_size: many; d_call: -; cdr3_aa: CASTPVQSHQPQHF; cdr3_nt: TGTGCCAGCACCCCAGTACAGTCTCATCAGCCCCAGCATTTT
v_call: TRBV6-1; j_call: TRBJ2-7; clone_size: many; d_call: TRBD2; cdr3_aa: CASSPGRNSYEQYF; cdr3_nt: TGTGCCAGCAGTCCCGGGAGGAATTCCTACGAGCAGTACTTC
v_call: TRBV20-1; j_call: TRBJ2-4; clone_size: many; d_call: -; cdr3_aa: CSARGPPDIQYF; cdr3_nt: TGCAGTGCTAGAGGTCCTCCCGACATTCAGTACTTC
v_call: TRBV13; j_call: TRBJ1-2; clone_size: many; d_call: -; cdr3_aa: CASSPPQASSYGYTF; cdr3_nt: TGTGCCAGCAGCCCACCCCAGGCCAGCTCCTATGGCTACACCTTC
v_call: TRBV20-1; j_call: TRBJ2-2; clone_size: many; d_call: TRBD2; cdr3_aa: CSARASGRNTGELFF; cdr3_nt: TGCAGTGCTAGAGCTAGCGGGAGGAACACCGGGGAGCTGTTTTTT
v_call: TRBV12-3/TRBV12-4; j_call: TRBJ2-7; clone_size: -; d_call: TRBD2; cdr3_aa: CASSPGGHEQYF; cdr3_nt: TGTGCCAGCAGTCCGGGGGGACACGAGCAGTACTTC
v_call: TRBV29-1; j_call: TRBJ1-1; clone_size: many; d_call: -; cdr3_aa: CSVETDGNTEAFF; cdr3_nt: TGCAGCGTTGAGACGGACGGGAACACTGAAGCTTTCTTT
v_call: TRBV12-3/TRBV12-4; j_call: TRBJ1-1; clone_size: many; d_call: -; cdr3_aa: CASKLQVGTEAFF; cdr3_nt: TGTGCCAGCAAGCTACAGGTTGGAACTGAAGCTTTCTTT
v_call: TRBV6-5; j_call: TRBJ1-1; clone_size: -; d_call: -; cdr3_aa: CASSYEVDREAFF; cdr3_nt: TGTGCCAGCAGTTACGAGGTAGACAGGGAAGCTTTCTTT
v_call: TRBV28; j_call: TRBJ2-5; clone_size: -; d_call: -; cdr3_aa: CASSSPPREGETQYF; cdr3_nt: TGTGCCAGCAGTTCCCCCCCTAGAGAGGGTGAGACCCAGTACTTC
v_call: TRBV13; j_call: TRBJ1-6; clone_size: -; d_call: -; cdr3_aa: CASSPRGSPLHF; cdr3_nt: TGTGCCAGCAGCCCGAGGGGCTCACCCCTCCACTTT
v_call: TRBV28; j_call: TRBJ1-2; clone_size: -; d_call: -; cdr3_aa: CASSLEYGSLGTF; cdr3_nt: TGTGCCAGCAGTTTAGAGTACGGATCCCTCGGCACCTTC
v_call: TRBV11-2; j_call: TRBJ2-5; clone_size: many; d_call: -; cdr3_aa: CASSLDFGGSYQETQYF; cdr3_nt: TGTGCCAGCAGCTTAGATTTTGGGGGCTCGTACCAAGAGACCCAGTACTTC
v_call: TRBV19; j_call: TRBJ2-2; clone_size: many; d_call: -; cdr3_aa: CASSISGSGELFF; cdr3_nt: TGTGCCAGTAGTATATCGGGGTCCGGGGAGCTGTTTTTT
v_call: TRBV28; j_call: TRBJ2-7; clone_size: many; d_call: -; cdr3_aa: CASSLSPGGRPASGSYEQYF; cdr3_nt: TGTGCCAGCAGTTTGTCCCCCGGGGGGCGCCCGGCTAGCGGATCTTACGAGCAGTACTTC
v_call: TRBV6-2/TRBV6-3; j_call: TRBJ1-5; clone_size: -; d_call: TRBD1; cdr3_aa: CASRGQGIGQPQHF; cdr3_nt: TGTGCCAGCAGAGGACAGGGGATCGGTCAGCCCCAGCATTTT
v_call: TRBV4-1; j_call: TRBJ2-7; clone_size: many; d_call: -; cdr3_aa: CASSQGTPGGGYEQYF; cdr3_nt: TGCGCCAGCAGCCAAGGGACCCCCGGGGGCGGCTACGAGCAGTACTTC
v_call: TRBV30; j_call: TRBJ2-2; clone_size: many; d_call: -; cdr3_aa: CAWSEVPGELFF; cdr3_nt: TGTGCCTGGAGTGAGGTGCCCGGGGAGCTGTTTTTT
v_call: TRBV11-1; j_call: TRBJ2-4; clone_size: -; d_call: TRBD1; cdr3_aa: CASSSAGTGGVAKNIQYF; cdr3_nt: TGTGCCAGCAGCTCCGCCGGGACAGGGGGGGTTGCCAAAAACATTCAGTACTTC
v_call: TRBV20-1; j_call: TRBJ1-1; clone_size: many; d_call: TRBD1; cdr3_aa: CSAGTGIFYTEAFF; cdr3_nt: TGCAGTGCGGGGACAGGTATTTTCTACACTGAAGCTTTCTTT
v_call: TRBV7-3; j_call: TRBJ2-3; clone_size: many; d_call: -; cdr3_aa: CASSHPESGSTDTQYF; cdr3_nt: TGTGCCAGCAGCCATCCCGAGAGCGGGAGCACAGATACGCAGTATTTT
v_call: TRBV9; j_call: TRBJ1-1; clone_size: many; d_call: -; cdr3_aa: CASSTGTYPNLNTEAFF; cdr3_nt: TGTGCCAGCAGCACAGGGACATATCCAAATTTGAACACTGAAGCTTTCTTT
v_call: TRBV6-1; j_call: TRBJ1-6; clone_size: many; d_call: TRBD1; cdr3_aa: CASSMDREPYNSPLHF; cdr3_nt: TGTGCCAGCAGCATGGACAGGGAACCCTATAATTCACCCCTCCACTTT
v_call: TRBV7-2; j_call: TRBJ2-7; clone_size: many; d_call: TRBD1; cdr3_aa: CASSLFQTGENGQYF; cdr3_nt: TGTGCCAGCAGCTTATTTCAGACAGGGGAGAACGGGCAGTACTTC
v_call: TRBV20-1; j_call: TRBJ2-5; clone_size: many; d_call: -; cdr3_aa: CSAPRRGGKTQYF; cdr3_nt: TGCAGTGCTCCTCGGAGGGGCGGGAAGACCCAGTACTTC
v_call: TRBV28; j_call: TRBJ1-1; clone_size: medium-sized; d_call: -; cdr3_aa: CASSFPNTEAFF; cdr3_nt: TGTGCCAGCAGCTTCCCCAACACTGAAGCTTTCTTT
v_call: TRBV7-2; j_call: TRBJ1-1; clone_size: many; d_call: -; cdr3_aa: CASSWKTGKGTEAFF; cdr3_nt: TGTGCCAGCAGCTGGAAGACTGGGAAGGGCACTGAAGCTTTCTTT
v_call: TRBV6-5; j_call: TRBJ1-1; clone_size: many; d_call: -; cdr3_aa: CASSYHPDRRNTEAFF; cdr3_nt: TGTGCCAGCAGTTACCATCCCGACAGGAGGAACACTGAAGCTTTCTTT
v_call: TRBV3-1; j_call: TRBJ1-1; clone_size: -; d_call: TRBD1; cdr3_aa: CASIRSGQGAPAFF; cdr3_nt: TGTGCCAGCATCAGATCGGGACAGGGGGCGCCGGCTTTCTTT
v_call: TRBV24-1; j_call: TRBJ2-2; clone_size: many; d_call: -; cdr3_aa: CATSDLPPTGNTGELFF; cdr3_nt: TGTGCCACCAGTGATTTGCCCCCGACAGGGAACACCGGGGAGCTGTTTTTT
v_call: TRBV7-2; j_call: TRBJ2-7; clone_size: many; d_call: TRBD1; cdr3_aa: CASSETGQGIHEQYF; cdr3_nt: TGTGCCAGCAGCGAAACGGGACAGGGGATCCACGAGCAGTACTTC
v_call: TRBV12-5; j_call: TRBJ2-5; clone_size: many; d_call: -; cdr3_aa: CASASGTGWETQYF; cdr3_nt: TGTGCTAGTGCCTCCGGAACAGGGTGGGAGACCCAGTACTTC
v_call: TRBV20-1; j_call: TRBJ2-7; clone_size: many; d_call: -; cdr3_aa: CSARRVTTYEQYF; cdr3_nt: TGCAGTGCTAGAAGGGTAACTACCTACGAGCAGTACTTC
v_call: TRBV13; j_call: TRBJ2-5; clone_size: many; d_call: -; cdr3_aa: CASSLEGGRETQYF; cdr3_nt: TGTGCCAGCAGCTTAGAAGGGGGGCGAGAGACCCAGTACTTC
v_call: TRBV6-1; j_call: TRBJ1-1; clone_size: -; d_call: TRBD1; cdr3_aa: CASSALPGQGGKNTEAFF; cdr3_nt: TGTGCCAGCAGTGCCCTCCCGGGACAGGGGGGGAAGAACACTGAAGCTTTCTTT
v_call: TRBV6-2/TRBV6-3; j_call: TRBJ2-4; clone_size: -; d_call: -; cdr3_aa: CASSYPGTRNIQYF; cdr3_nt: TGTGCCAGCAGTTACCCCGGGACAAGAAACATTCAGTACTTC
v_call: TRBV7-2; j_call: TRBJ2-5; clone_size: many; d_call: TRBD2; cdr3_aa: CASSLGLIQETQYF; cdr3_nt: TGTGCCAGCAGCCTGGGACTAATCCAAGAGACCCAGTACTTC
v_call: TRBV20-1; j_call: TRBJ2-5; clone_size: many; d_call: -; cdr3_aa: CSASPRRGEETQYF; cdr3_nt: TGCAGTGCTAGCCCTCGCAGGGGTGAAGAGACCCAGTACTTC
v_call: TRBV12-3/TRBV12-4; j_call: TRBJ1-5; clone_size: many; d_call: TRBD1; cdr3_aa: CASSSGQGLLSNQPQHF; cdr3_nt: TGTGCCAGCAGTTCCGGACAGGGGCTACTTAGCAATCAGCCCCAGCATTTT
v_call: TRBV28; j_call: TRBJ2-7; clone_size: many; d_call: TRBD2; cdr3_aa: CASLGLAGTYEQYF; cdr3_nt: TGTGCCAGCCTCGGCCTAGCGGGGACTTACGAGCAGTACTTC
v_call: TRBV30; j_call: TRBJ2-7; clone_size: -; d_call: -; cdr3_aa: CAWSPHAGARFEQYF; cdr3_nt: TGTGCCTGGAGTCCCCACGCTGGGGCTCGTTTCGAGCAGTACTTC
v_call: TRBV6-2/TRBV6-3; j_call: TRBJ2-7; clone_size: many; d_call: TRBD2; cdr3_aa: CASSYDAGPSTSGRPTYEQYF; cdr3_nt: TGTGCCAGCAGTTACGATGCAGGACCCTCGACTAGCGGGAGACCTACCTACGAGCAGTACTTC
v_call: TRBV7-2; j_call: TRBJ2-7; clone_size: few; d_call: -; cdr3_aa: CASSYLTSREQYF; cdr3_nt: TGTGCCAGCAGCTACCTAACCTCACGGGAGCAGTACTTC
v_call: TRBV5-1; j_call: TRBJ1-5; clone_size: many; d_call: -; cdr3_aa: CASSLEGENQPQHF; cdr3_nt: TGCGCCAGCAGCTTGGAGGGGGAAAATCAGCCCCAGCATTTT
v_call: TRBV29-1; j_call: TRBJ1-6; clone_size: many; d_call: -; cdr3_aa: CSVLAVPVLKGYNSPLHF; cdr3_nt: TGCAGCGTGTTGGCCGTGCCGGTCTTGAAGGGTTATAATTCACCCCTCCACTTT